The next 29 T cell receptor beta chains were all read from a single sample in a study of cytomegalovirus exposure and HLA in healthy donors. The study ran its PCR with 60 Vbeta and 13 Jbeta primers. This table comes from immunoSEQ multiplex PCR, and its TCRdb copy is limited to in-frame clones, with some not included. The table lists about 160,000 clones, roughly 80% of them singletons. Sequencing was carried out using PBMCs. The receptor source for this set is a man aged 25 to 40 in good health and CMV-seropositive.

The chain uses TRBV30 and TRBJ2-7; weak D call: TRBD1 (5 bases). The V end lost 2 bases, the J end lost 11 bases, and 13 bases lay between the germline ends. The CDR3 is 11 amino acids. In germline, CDR1 is GTSNPN, CDR2 SVGIG (reference sequence). The CDR3 protein is CAWSKRGHEYF. In nucleotides, the CDR3 is TGTGCCTGGAGTAAACGAGGACACGAGTACTTC.

In this sample, this clone turned up a few times. V is TRBV25-1 and J is TRBJ2-5; 9 bases align to TRBD2. CDR3 length: 14 amino acids. Unmatched junction bases numbered 2, after V lost 4 bases and J lost 2 bases. The germline V gene has CDR1 MGHDK and CDR2 SYGVNS. CDR3 protein: CASSGSGGQETQYF. The CDR3 coding sequence is TGTGCCAGCAGTGGAAGCGGGGGGCAAGAGACCCAGTACTTC.

V is TRBV4-1 and J is TRBJ2-2; tentative D call: TRBD2 (6 bases). V gave up 4 bases and J gave up 3 bases, with 9 bases separating them. The germline CDR1 and CDR2 sequences are MGHRA and YSYEKL. The CDR3 is 14 residues long. In DNA, the CDR3 is TGCGCCAGCAGCCCGGGACTTCACACCGGGGAGCTGTTTTTT. This sequence encodes CASSPGLHTGELFF.

The chain recombines TRBV30 with TRBJ2-1, with TRBD2 as a possible D gene (6 bases). The length of the CDR3 is 11 residues. Trimming pared 5 bases from V and 9 bases from J, leaving 11 bases between. Germline CDR1 GTSNPN, CDR2 SVGIG (reference sequence). The DNA for the CDR3 is TGTGCCTGGCAACGGAGGGTTGAGCAGTTCTTC. This gives the protein CAWQRRVEQFF.

The chain combines TRBV11-2 with TRBJ2-3, with unresolved D. Trimming took off 0 bases at V and 3 bases at J, with 7 bases between the two ends. Germline V gene sequence: CDR1 SGHAT, CDR2 FQNNGV. The CDR3 is 14 amino acids. The CDR3 DNA reads as TGTGCCAGCAGCTTAGAGTCAGAAACAGATACGCAGTATTTT. It translates to CASSLESETDTQYF.

The chain carries TRBV27 and TRBJ2-4, with a possible D match to TRBD1 (6 bases). The germline gives CDR1 MNHEY, CDR2 SMNVEV (reference sequence). This CDR3 contains 12 residues. Trimming removed 3 bases from V and 9 bases from J, with 9 bases in between. CDR3 sequence (DNA): TGTGCCAGCAGTTTGAGGGGGAGCATTCAGTACTTC. Amino acid sequence: CASSLRGSIQYF.

V is TRBV5-4 and J is TRBJ2-6; TRBD1 matches at 8 bases. The CDR3 consists of 17 residues. Germline V gene sequence: CDR1 SGHNT, CDR2 YYREEE (reference sequence). This chain's CDR3 is CAVAGGVIPAGANVLTF. The CDR3, as DNA: TGTGCGGTGGCAGGGGGCGTCATTCCTGCTGGGGCCAACGTCCTGACTTTC.

The genes are TRBV4-3 and TRBJ1-6, with TRBD1 matching 7 bases. CDR1 and CDR2 from the germline V gene are LGHNA and YSLEER. The CDR3 totals 17 residues. The J segment lost 8 bases and the V segment lost 0 bases, leaving 10 bases of the junction unmatched. CDR3 DNA: TGCGCCAGCAGCCAAGATGTCAGGGGGTTGAACGATTCACCCCTCCACTTT. Its translation: CASSQDVRGLNDSPLHF.

The chain is built from TRBV30 and TRBJ2-2; D gene unclear. Germline values: CDR1 GTSNPN, CDR2 SVGIG (reference sequence). Trimming cost V 7 bases and J 7 bases, with 19 bases left between them. The CDR3 extends over 14 amino acids. CDR3 in DNA: TGTGCCTTAATCGAGAAAAGAAGTAGCGGGGAGCTGTTTTTT. Translating it yields CALIEKRSSGELFF. The variable domain in full, completed from reference TRBV30 and TRBJ2-2, reads SQTIHQWPATLVQPVGSPLSLECTVEGTSNPNLYWYRQAAGRGLQLLFYSVGIGQISSEVPQNLSASRPQDRQFILSSKKLLLSDSGFYLCALIEKRSSGELFFGEGSRLTVL.

The chain combines TRBV19 with TRBJ1-5, with 7 bases fitting TRBD1. Germline values: CDR1 LNHDA, CDR2 SQIVND (reference sequence). The CDR3 is 15 amino acids. J gave up 1 base and V 5 bases, and 5 bases lay outside the gene matches. The chain's CDR3 is CASSSEGASNQPQHF. The DNA for the CDR3 is TGTGCCAGTAGTTCAGAGGGGGCGAGCAATCAGCCCCAGCATTTT.

The V gene is TRBV5-1, the J gene TRBJ1-5; 8 bases are shared with TRBD1. The V gene end was trimmed by 4 bases and the J gene end by 7 bases; junction bases not matched to a gene: 4. The germline gives CDR1 SGHRS, CDR2 YFSETQ. This CDR3 contains 13 residues. The CDR3 spells CASSQQGGQPQHF. In DNA form, the CDR3 reads TGCGCCAGCAGCCAACAGGGGGGGCAGCCCCAGCATTTT.

CDR3 bases: TGCGCCAGCAGCCAAGTAGCGGGGGCCTCCTACGAGCAGTACTTC. Translation: CASSQVAGASYEQYF. The chain has TRBV4-1 and TRBJ2-7; 9 bases are a match to TRBD2. The trim removed 1 base at V and 0 bases at J, leaving 1 base unmatched. CDR1 and CDR2 (germline): MGHRA, YSYEKL. The CDR3 consists of 15 residues.

The chain has TRBV19 and TRBJ1-2; possible D gene TRBD1, 6 bases. With 3 bases removed from V and 8 bases from J, the gap between germline ends came to 16 bases. CDR3 length equals 14 residues. Germline V CDR1 and CDR2: LNHDA, SQIVND (reference sequence). The CDR3 is CASSIGSGVEGYTF. In nucleotides, the CDR3 is TGTGCCAGTAGTATTGGTTCAGGGGTGGAAGGCTACACCTTC.

This chain links TRBV4-1 with TRBJ1-1, with TRBD1 as a possible D gene (5 bases). Trimming pared 1 base from V and 8 bases from J, leaving 11 bases between. The CDR3 has 13 residues. CDR1 is MGHRA, CDR2 YSYEKL, per germline. CDR3 coding DNA: TGCGCCAGCAGCCAAGGGCAGGGAAGGGAAGCTTTCTTT. The encoded protein is CASSQGQGREAFF.

This chain connects TRBV6-5 to TRBJ1-6, with a possible D match to TRBD1 (5 bases). V lost 7 bases and J lost 3, with 10 bases in between. CDR3 length equals 14 residues. The germline gives CDR1 MNHEY, CDR2 SVGAGI. CDR3 in amino acids: CASTEGLYNSPLHF. For the CDR3, the DNA is TGTGCCAGCACCGAGGGACTCTATAATTCACCCCTCCACTTT.

The V call is TRBV4-1, the J call TRBJ2-2; a weak D match, TRBD1 (6 bases). Germline values: CDR1 MGHRA, CDR2 YSYEKL. V shed 1 base and J shed 3 bases, with 9 bases lying between them. This CDR3 is 15 amino acids long. In nucleotides, the CDR3 is TGCGCCAGCAGCCAAGGGGACACTGACACCGGGGAGCTGTTTTTT. Amino acids: CASSQGDTDTGELFF.

The rearrangement uses TRBV18 and TRBJ1-5, with 9 bases fitting TRBD1. Germline CDR1 KGHSH, CDR2 LQKENI. The V and J ends lost 3 bases and 3 bases, in that order; junction bases with no gene match: 9. The CDR3 sequence is 17 residues long. The chain's CDR3 is CASSPRATGGYNQPQHF. The CDR3 DNA is TGTGCCAGCTCACCTAGGGCGACAGGGGGTTACAATCAGCCCCAGCATTTT.

This clone turned up a few times. This rearrangement joins TRBV9 to TRBJ2-1, with TRBD2 identical over 9 bases. There are 14 residues in the CDR3. CDR1 is SGDLS, CDR2 YYNGEE, per germline. V was pared by 4 bases and J by 3 bases, with 2 bases of the junction left unmatched. Here the CDR3 reads CASSSSGNYNEQFF. DNA of the CDR3: TGTGCCAGCAGCTCTAGCGGGAACTACAATGAGCAGTTCTTC.

The rearrangement links TRBV15 to TRBJ2-7, with D hard to call. The CDR3 extends over 16 amino acids. Germline-derived CDR1 and CDR2 are LNHNV and YYDKDF (reference sequence). V shed 0 bases and J shed 1 base, with 13 bases lying between them. DNA of the CDR3: TGTGCCACCAGCAGAGATGGGCGCGAAGTGTCCTACGAGCAGTACTTC. Translated: CATSRDGREVSYEQYF.

This clone was detected only a few times. The chain is built from TRBV6-6 and TRBJ2-3, with D possibly TRBD2 on 7 matching bases. CDR1 and CDR2 (germline): MNHNY, SVGAGI (reference sequence). Deletions cut 0 bases from V and 4 bases from J, with 11 bases between. The CDR3 runs to 15 residues. The DNA for the CDR3 is TGTGCCAGCAGTTACTCGGGGGGGCCCGCAGATACGCAGTATTTT. Translation gives CASSYSGGPADTQYF.

The chain employs TRBV19 and TRBJ2-7; 8 nucleotides agree with TRBD2. The CDR3 length is 15 residues. CDR1 and CDR2 (germline): LNHDA, SQIVND (reference sequence). Trimming took 3 bases from V and 2 from J; bases not matched to a gene: 6. CDR3 nucleotides: TGTGCCAGTAGTATTGGGACGGGGGGGCCCTACGAGCAGTACTTC. It is translated as CASSIGTGGPYEQYF.

This chain connects TRBV4-1 to TRBJ2-7; 8 nucleotides line up with TRBD1. Germline V gene data show CDR1 as MGHRA and CDR2 as YSYEKL. The CDR3 runs to 14 residues. The V gene end was trimmed by 5 bases and the J gene end by 1 base; junction bases not matched to a gene: 4. This CDR3 is CASSKDRESYEQYF. The CDR3, as DNA: TGCGCCAGCAGCAAGGACAGGGAGTCCTACGAGCAGTACTTC.

The genes are TRBV7-9 and TRBJ2-3, with TRBD2 identical over 10 bases. Germline V gives CDR1 SEHNR, CDR2 FQNEAQ (reference sequence). This CDR3 comprises 15 residues. V was clipped by 1 base and J by 4 bases; unmatched bases: 2. The CDR3 region has the DNA TGTGCCAGCAGCTTAGAGAGCGGGGGGGCAGATACGCAGTATTTT. Its translation is CASSLESGGADTQYF.

V gene TRBV29-1 combines with J gene TRBJ1-1; D call uncertain. In germline, CDR1 is SQVTM, CDR2 ANQGSEA. Trimming took 8 bases from V and 0 from J, leaving 10 bases between them. The CDR3 spans 12 residues. CDR3 region: CSYATLNTEAFF. The CDR3 nucleotides are TGCAGCTATGCGACTTTGAACACTGAAGCTTTCTTT.

For the CDR3, the DNA is TGTGCCAGCAGCGTAGTAGCGGGGCGTGGAGATACGCAGTATTTT. It is translated as CASSVVAGRGDTQYF. The chain employs TRBV9 and TRBJ2-3; TRBD2 agrees at 8 bases. Germline lookup yields CDR1 SGDLS and CDR2 YYNGEE. V lost 0 bases, J lost 5 bases, and 5 bases stayed unmatched. The CDR3 has 15 amino acids.

The chain uses TRBV9 and TRBJ1-1, with D possibly TRBD1 on 5 matching bases. CDR3 length: 14 amino acids. Trimming removed 0 bases at V and 4 bases at J, with 10 bases between. Per the germline V gene, CDR1 is SGDLS and CDR2 is YYNGEE. This CDR3 reads CASSVERGGTEAFF. DNA of the CDR3: TGTGCCAGCAGCGTAGAAAGGGGTGGCACTGAAGCTTTCTTT.

This clone has more than one count but fewer than ten. The chain combines TRBV5-1 with TRBJ2-5; 9 nucleotides match TRBD1. Looked up from germline, CDR1 is SGHRS and CDR2 is YFSETQ. J gave up 2 bases and V 4 bases, and 3 bases lay outside the gene matches. This CDR3 has 14 amino acids. CDR3 bases: TGCGCCAGCAGCACGGGGACAGGGCAAGAGACCCAGTACTTC. This sequence encodes CASSTGTGQETQYF.

The V and J genes are TRBV9 and TRBJ1-1; 9 bases match TRBD1. V trimming: 3 bases; J trimming: 0 bases; junction bases outside the gene matches: 9. CDR1 and CDR2 from the germline V gene are SGDLS and YYNGEE. This CDR3 is built from 17 residues. CDR3 sequence (DNA): TGTGCCAGCAGCGACCGGGACAGGGTAATGTTGAACACTGAAGCTTTCTTT. Translated: CASSDRDRVMLNTEAFF.

The rearrangement joins TRBV5-1 to TRBJ2-6; tentative D call: TRBD2 (5 bases). The length of the CDR3 is 17 residues. Germline V gene lookup returns CDR1 SGHRS and CDR2 YFSETQ. V was clipped by 1 base and J by 1 base, with 12 bases between them. The CDR3 spells CASSLMLGDSGANVLTF. As DNA, the CDR3 is TGCGCCAGCAGCTTGATGCTCGGGGATTCTGGGGCCAACGTCCTGACTTTC.